This TCR beta chain stems from a study of a mutant IDH1 vaccine in newly diagnosed glioma. Background on the study: Patients got their first vaccination 4-6 weeks after radiotherapy alone, or with temozolomide cycles. Patients had received radiotherapy, temozolomide, or both previously, most receiving both. Findings of the study overall: Pseudoprogression showed no apparent link to changes in top peripheral T cell clonotypes.

The time point denotes: week 35, safety follow-up. Every vaccination contained 300 ug of the mutant IDH1 20-mer peptide and was paired with topical imiquimod. Of note for this clone: The antigen is not known.

CDR1 is KGHSH and CDR2 is LQKENI in the germline V gene. The CDR3 has 14 amino acids. V gave up 1 base and J gave up 4 bases, with 10 bases separating them. Sequencing used immunoSEQ multiplex PCR; TCRdb keeps in-frame clones, though not all of them. Of 73,000 or so clones listed, 80% to 85% are singletons. The chain joins TRBV18 to TRBJ1-1; D is unresolved. The sequencing used PBMCs, collected from a glioma patient whose treatment included an IDH1 peptide vaccine. The receptor's source is a man aged 18 to 29 with glioma. As DNA, the CDR3 is TGTGCCAGCTCACCACAGGTATCGAGCACTGAAGCTTTCTTT. Protein product: CASSPQVSSTEAFF.